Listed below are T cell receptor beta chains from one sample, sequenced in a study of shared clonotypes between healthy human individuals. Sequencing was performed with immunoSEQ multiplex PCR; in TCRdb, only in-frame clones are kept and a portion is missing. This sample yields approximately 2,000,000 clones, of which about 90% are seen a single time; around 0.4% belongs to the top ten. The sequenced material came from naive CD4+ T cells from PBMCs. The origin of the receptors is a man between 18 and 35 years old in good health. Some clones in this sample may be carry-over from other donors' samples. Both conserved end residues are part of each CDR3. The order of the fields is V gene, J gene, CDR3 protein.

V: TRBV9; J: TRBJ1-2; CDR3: CASSLLDRGHGYTF
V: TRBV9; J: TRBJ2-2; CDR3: CASSVISGAGELFF
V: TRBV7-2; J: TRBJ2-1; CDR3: CASSLTGGGSYNEQFF
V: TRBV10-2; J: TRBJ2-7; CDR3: CASSGAHNEQYF
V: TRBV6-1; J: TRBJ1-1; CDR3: CASGAIPGTEAFF
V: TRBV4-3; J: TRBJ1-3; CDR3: CASSQLGAGNTIYF
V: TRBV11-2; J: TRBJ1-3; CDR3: CASSPYLGDSGNTIYF
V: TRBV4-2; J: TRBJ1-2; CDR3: CAGRGPSNYGYTF
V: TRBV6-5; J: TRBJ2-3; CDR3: CASSLTGGDTQYF
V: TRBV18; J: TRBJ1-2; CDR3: CASSEGQVAYGYTF
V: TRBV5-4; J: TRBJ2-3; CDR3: CASSLAKARSTDTQYF
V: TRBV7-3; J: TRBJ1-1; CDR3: CASSPQGVAEAFF
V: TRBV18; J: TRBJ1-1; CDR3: CASSRSQNTEAFF
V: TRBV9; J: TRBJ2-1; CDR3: CASTGTSGPASNEQFF
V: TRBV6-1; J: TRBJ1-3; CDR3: CASSEPGERTIYF
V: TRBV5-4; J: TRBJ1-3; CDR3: CASSFGSGNTIYF
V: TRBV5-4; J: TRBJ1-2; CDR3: CASSTLQISYGYTF
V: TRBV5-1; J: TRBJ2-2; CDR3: CASSLLAGGNTGELFF
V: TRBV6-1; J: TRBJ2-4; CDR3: CASSGRGALGKNIQYF
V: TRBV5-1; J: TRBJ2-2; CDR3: CASSPQGNTGELFF
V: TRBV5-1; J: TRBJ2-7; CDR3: CASRGLIAGYEQYF
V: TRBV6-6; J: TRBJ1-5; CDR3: CASSYGTALNQPQHF
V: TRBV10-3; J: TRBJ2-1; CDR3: CAISEGLTVANEQFF
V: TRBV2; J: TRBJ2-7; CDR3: CASSEGPSGASYEQYF
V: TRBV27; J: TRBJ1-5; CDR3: CASSPQTGGNQPQHF
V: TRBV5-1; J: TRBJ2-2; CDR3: CASSLVASRHTGELFF
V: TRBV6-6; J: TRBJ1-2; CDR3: CASSYSPRDYGYTF
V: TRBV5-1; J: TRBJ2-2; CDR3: CASSSQQGQGAGELFF
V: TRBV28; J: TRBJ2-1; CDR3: CASTTLANEQFF
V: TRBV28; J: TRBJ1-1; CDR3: CASRETGTGDTEAFF